A single sample gave rise to the 27 T cell receptor beta chains below, sequenced in a study of blood T cell repertoires in COVID-19. Profiled with immunoSEQ multiplex PCR; TCRdb holds only in-frame clones, not every one. In the table there are under 200,000 clones, roughly 80% of which are singletons. The source material was peripheral blood. These receptors were taken from a man between 65 and 85 years old with active or convalescent COVID-19.

In this sample, this clone turned up many times. This chain uses TRBV7-2 with TRBJ1-3; 11 nucleotides match TRBD1. This CDR3 spans 15 amino acids. Germline V lookup: CDR1 SGHTA, CDR2 FQGNSA. The J segment lost 8 bases and the V segment lost 5 bases, leaving 8 bases of the junction unmatched. The CDR3 DNA follows: TGTGCCAGCAGCGCGGACAGGGGGCAAGGCTACACCATATATTTT. This encodes CASSADRGQGYTIYF.

The rearrangement joins TRBV11-2 to TRBJ1-1; perhaps TRBD1 as D (5 bases). The CDR3 is 15 amino acids. Germline CDR1 and CDR2: SGHAT and FQNNGV. V lost 4 bases, J lost 3 bases, and 15 bases lay in between. CDR3 bases: TGTGCCAGCAGCTCAGACGGGACTCCTTACACTGAAGCTTTCTTT. Its translation is CASSSDGTPYTEAFF.

The genes are TRBV19 and TRBJ2-7; tentatively, D is TRBD1 (7 bases). V lost 8 bases and J lost 4, with 15 bases in between. The CDR3 extends over 13 amino acids. The germline V gene encodes CDR1 LNHDA and CDR2 SQIVND (reference sequence). The chain's CDR3 is CASSGGSRYEQYF. In DNA form, the CDR3 reads TGTGCCAGTTCAGGGGGGTCTCGGTACGAGCAGTACTTC.

The V call is TRBV24-1, the J call TRBJ1-5; no firm D call. V dropped 2 bases and J dropped 0 bases, with 10 bases sitting between them. The CDR3 is made up of 16 amino acids. The germline V gene has CDR1 KGHDR and CDR2 SFDVKD. The CDR3 loop reads CATSDSQVNSNQPQHF. For the CDR3, the DNA is TGTGCCACCAGTGATTCCCAGGTGAATAGCAATCAGCCCCAGCATTTT.

The J gene is TRBJ2-2, the V gene TRBV4-3; D gene unclear. In germline, CDR1 is LGHNA, CDR2 YSLEER. V shed 6 bases and J shed 2 bases, with 13 bases lying between them. The CDR3 extends over 15 amino acids. The CDR3 is CASRPRTTNTGELFF. CDR3 DNA sequence: TGCGCCAGCAGACCTAGAACTACCAACACCGGGGAGCTGTTTTTT.

This chain uses TRBV18 with TRBJ1-1; 10 bases line up with TRBD1. Unmatched junction bases numbered 2, after V lost 3 bases and J lost 4 bases. The CDR3 spans 14 residues. Germline CDR1 reads KGHSH; CDR2 reads LQKENI. In DNA form, the CDR3 reads TGTGCCAGCTCACCGGACAGGGGGGTCACTGAAGCTTTCTTT. Protein sequence: CASSPDRGVTEAFF.

Only one count was recorded for this clone. This chain links TRBV7-2 with TRBJ2-2; unclear D gene. V was cut by 3 bases and J by 4 bases, with 12 bases left in between. This CDR3 has 15 amino acids. Germline loops: CDR1 SGHTA, CDR2 FQGNSA. The CDR3 loop reads CASSLGPLPTGELFF. CDR3 nucleotide sequence: TGTGCCAGCAGCTTGGGCCCCTTGCCCACCGGGGAGCTGTTTTTT. The whole variable domain, remainder taken from reference TRBV7-2 and TRBJ2-2, is GAGVSQSPSNKVTEKGKDVELRCDPISGHTALYWYRQSLGQGLEFLIYFQGNSAPDKSGLPSDRFSAERTGGSVSTLTIQRTQQEDSAVYLCASSLGPLPTGELFFGEGSRLTVL.

The genes are TRBV11-1 and TRBJ2-1; 13 bases agree with TRBD2. In germline, CDR1 is SGHAT, CDR2 FQDESV (reference sequence). V shed 5 bases, J shed 4 bases, and the junction held 5 bases outside the gene matches. The CDR3 has 16 residues. In DNA, the CDR3 is TGTGCCAGCAGCCCATCACTAGCGGGAGGGTACAATGAGCAGTTCTTC. Translating gives CASSPSLAGGYNEQFF. Full variable domain (rest looked up from reference TRBV11-1 and TRBJ2-1): EAEVAQSPRYKITEKSQAVAFWCDPISGHATLYWYRQILGQGPELLVQFQDESVVDDSQLPKDRFSAERLKGVDSTLKIQPAELGDSAMYLCASSPSLAGGYNEQFFGPGTRLTVL.

CDR3 in DNA: TGTGCCAGCAGTTCCGACAGGGGCTACGAGCAGTACTTC. This translates into CASSSDRGYEQYF. This chain joins TRBV6-5 and TRBJ2-7; 8 positions match TRBD1. CDR3 size: 13 residues. Germline values: CDR1 MNHEY, CDR2 SVGAGI. The ends lost 4 bases at V and 3 bases at J; junction bases unmatched: 2.

This chain connects TRBV19 to TRBJ1-4; possibly TRBD1 for D (6 bases). Trimming stripped 5 bases from V and 5 bases from J, with 15 bases between. Per germline, CDR1 LNHDA and CDR2 SQIVND (reference sequence). The CDR3 covers 15 residues. The CDR3 protein is CASSGRTARNEKLFF. CDR3 coding DNA: TGTGCCAGTAGTGGACGGACAGCCAGGAATGAAAAACTGTTTTTT.

J is TRBJ1-6 and V is TRBV19; 7 bases are shared with TRBD1. The ends lost 6 bases at V and 7 bases at J; junction bases unmatched: 9. From germline, CDR1 is LNHDA and CDR2 SQIVND (reference sequence). This CDR3 has 15 amino acids. CDR3 region: CASRQPGQMNSPLHF. The CDR3 DNA reads TGTGCCAGTAGGCAACCGGGACAGATGAATTCACCCCTCCACTTT.

The chain recombines TRBV20-1 with TRBJ2-3; 11 bases match TRBD2. The CDR3 totals 18 residues. Germline loops: CDR1 DFQATT, CDR2 SNEGSKA (reference sequence). Losses at the gene ends were 3 bases for V and 1 base for J; bases not matched to a gene: 12. The CDR3 protein is CSASLPPGTSGRTDTQYF. The CDR3, as DNA: TGCAGTGCTAGTCTTCCACCCGGGACTAGCGGACGCACAGATACGCAGTATTTT.

The V call is TRBV18, the J call TRBJ1-1, with a tentative D call TRBD1 (6 bases). This CDR3 comprises 15 residues. V gave up 0 bases and J gave up 0 bases, with 8 bases separating them. Germline CDR1 is KGHSH and CDR2 is LQKENI. The CDR3, as DNA: TGTGCCAGCTCACCACCGGACAGCTTGAACACTGAAGCTTTCTTT. Its protein is CASSPPDSLNTEAFF.

The chain has TRBV18 and TRBJ2-7, with TRBD1 as a possible D gene (6 bases). Trimming shortened V by 3 bases and J by 5 bases, and 14 bases separated the two germline ends. The length of the CDR3 is 14 residues. Germline V lookup: CDR1 KGHSH, CDR2 LQKENI. This CDR3 is CASSPRAGADEQYF. The CDR3 DNA reads TGTGCCAGCTCACCGAGGGCAGGGGCGGACGAGCAGTACTTC. Together with reference TRBV18 and TRBJ2-7, the CDR3 gives the full variable domain: NAGVMQNPRHLVRRRGQEARLRCSPMKGHSHVYWYRQLPEEGLKFMVYLQKENIIDESGMPKERFSAEFPKEGPSILRIQQVVRGDSAAYFCASSPRAGADEQYFGPGTRLTVT.

This CDR3 is CASSPGGRAGQTEAFF. As DNA, the CDR3 is TGTGCCAGCTCACCAGGGGGCAGGGCTGGGCAAACTGAAGCTTTCTTT. V usage is TRBV18 and J usage is TRBJ1-1; D possibly corresponds to TRBD1 (6 bases). The V end was cut by 2 bases, the J end by 5 bases, with 18 bases between. Germline V gene data show CDR1 as KGHSH and CDR2 as LQKENI. This CDR3 region has 16 residues.

CDR3: CASSPSGTALREQYF. CDR3 in DNA: TGTGCCAGCTCACCTTCCGGGACAGCGCTTAGGGAGCAGTACTTC. The chain joins TRBV18 to TRBJ2-7; 7 nucleotides line up with TRBD1. With V trimmed by 3 bases and J by 7 bases, 12 bases remained unmatched. From germline, CDR1 is KGHSH and CDR2 LQKENI. CDR3 size: 15 residues.

The chain carries TRBV28 and TRBJ1-2; a possible D gene is TRBD1 (5 bases). Germline-derived CDR1 and CDR2 are MDHEN and SYDVKM. The V gene lost 8 bases and the J gene lost 2 bases, with 9 bases spanning the gap. The CDR3 covers 12 residues. CDR3 DNA sequence: TGTGCCAGCCACAGGCTCAACTATGGCTACACCTTC. Translated, it gives CASHRLNYGYTF.

The chain links TRBV6-5 to TRBJ1-2, with no clear D. The CDR3 is 12 residues long. V gave up 6 bases and J gave up 4 bases, with 9 bases separating them. Germline assignment: CDR1 MNHEY and CDR2 SVGAGI. DNA of the CDR3: TGTGCCAGCAGCCCCACCAGCTATGGCTACACCTTC. This encodes CASSPTSYGYTF.

The chain employs TRBV2 and TRBJ2-5; tentative D call: TRBD2 (5 bases). This CDR3 contains 14 residues. CDR1 is SNHLY, CDR2 FYNNEI, per germline. Between the trimmed V and J ends, which lost 2 bases and 5 bases, there was a span of 12 bases. The DNA for the CDR3 is TGTGCCAGCAGTGAATCATGGCTAGCTGAGACCCAGTACTTC. The encoded protein is CASSESWLAETQYF.

This clone has a handful of counts. The rearrangement uses TRBV27 and TRBJ1-4; D gene unclear. Deletions cut 5 bases from V and 6 bases from J, with 10 bases between. Germline V gene data show CDR1 as MNHEY and CDR2 as SMNVEV (reference sequence). The CDR3 is 13 amino acids. The CDR3, as DNA: TGTGCCAGCAGTACCGACAAAGATGAAAAACTGTTTTTT. This codes for CASSTDKDEKLFF.

The chain links TRBV7-2 to TRBJ1-6; no firm D call. Germline V CDR1 and CDR2: SGHTA, FQGNSA. V gave up 5 bases and J gave up 8 bases, with 13 bases separating them. CDR3 length: 14 residues. The CDR3: CASSQPLGDSPLHF. DNA of the CDR3: TGTGCCAGCAGCCAACCGCTGGGCGATTCACCCCTCCACTTT.

V is TRBV29-1 and J is TRBJ2-3; D might be TRBD1 (5 bases). This CDR3 is 13 amino acids long. Trimming removed 1 base from V and 8 bases from J, with 13 bases in between. Germline V gene sequence: CDR1 SQVTM, CDR2 ANQGSEA. The CDR3 nucleotides read TGCAGCGTTGAAGGGGGTTCAAGGGGTACGCAGTATTTT. Translated, it gives CSVEGGSRGTQYF.

The V call is TRBV2, the J call TRBJ1-6, with a possible D match to TRBD1 (6 bases). Trimming left V 9 bases short and J 8 bases short, with 29 bases between. Germline values: CDR1 SNHLY, CDR2 FYNNEI. There are 18 residues in the CDR3. The CDR3 loop reads CARGAIPGPNPSYSPLHF. The CDR3 region has the DNA TGTGCCAGGGGGGCTATTCCGGGACCCAATCCCTCATATTCACCCCTCCACTTT.

The chain employs TRBV6-5 and TRBJ1-1; tentative D call: TRBD1 (5 bases). V was shortened by 6 bases and J by 5 bases, with 16 bases between the two germline ends. CDR3 length: 14 amino acids. Germline V CDR1 and CDR2: MNHEY, SVGAGI. The CDR3 DNA sequence: TGTGCCAGCAGGCCTAGGACACCCGAGACTGAAGCTTTCTTT. This sequence encodes CASRPRTPETEAFF.

The chain employs TRBV2 and TRBJ1-5; D unclear. The length of the CDR3 is 15 residues. From germline, CDR1 is SNHLY and CDR2 FYNNEI. The V and J ends lost 8 bases and 4 bases respectively, with 18 bases between them. The CDR3 region has the DNA TGTGCCAGCGAACAAGAGGCCGGTCAAAATCAGCCCCAGCATTTT. The encoded protein is CASEQEAGQNQPQHF.

The chain carries TRBV7-2 and TRBJ1-3; 8 bases agree with TRBD1. This CDR3 spans 15 amino acids. CDR1 is SGHTA, CDR2 FQGNSA, per germline. V shed 1 base, J shed 1 base, and the junction held 0 bases outside the gene matches. The CDR3 DNA reads as TGTGCCAGCAGCTTAGGGACAGGGTCTGGAAACACCATATATTTT. Its translation: CASSLGTGSGNTIYF.

The count of this clone is one. The genes are TRBV18 and TRBJ2-5; D might be TRBD1 (7 bases). V lost 3 bases and J lost 4, with 15 bases in between. CDR3 length equals 15 residues. The germline CDR1 and CDR2 sequences are KGHSH and LQKENI. The CDR3 loop reads CASSPSEGARETQYF. CDR3 DNA sequence: TGTGCCAGCTCACCCTCGGAGGGGGCGAGAGAGACCCAGTACTTC.